This TCR beta chain was identified in a study of regulatory T cells in long-lasting Graves disease. Regarding the study as a whole: Under persistent disease, TRBV28, TRBJ1-2 and TRBJ2-5 were used preferentially. It was peripheral blood alone, not thyroid tissue, that was studied.

Investigators prepared the TCR beta libraries by applying iRepertoire HTBI primers and Arm-PCR of CDR3 regions. In the original workflow: Analysis of the samples identified around 60 TRBV and 14 TRBJ segments. TCRdb passed the multiplex PCR reads through MiXCR, listing each CDR3 protein once. These V and J calls derive from TCRdb rather than the authors' analysis. Among more than 300,000 distinct CDR3 sequences, roughly 24% were seen once, and the ten largest hold less than 30%. Time point noted: persistent/refractory GD, antithyroid drugs over 5 years with positive TRAb. PBMC RNA served as the TCR library source. Regarding this clonotype: As yet, its antigen is unknown.

The germline CDR1 and CDR2 sequences are SGHKS and YYEKEE (reference sequence). This CDR3 is built from 15 residues. The germline V and J ends were trimmed by 4 bases and 5 bases, with 18 bases remaining between them. The sequences come from peripheral blood mononuclear cells (PBMCs), collected when the disease was refractory, from a patient treated with antithyroid drugs. This sequence originates from a woman between 35 and 50 years old with Graves disease. The rearrangement uses TRBV5-5 and TRBJ1-1; a possible D gene is TRBD1 (5 bases). The DNA for the CDR3 is TGTGCCAGCAGCCCGTACCTTACAGGTCAGACTGAAGCTTTCTTT. It is translated as CASSPYLTGQTEAFF. The full variable domain, rest sourced from reference TRBV5-5 and TRBJ1-1, is DAGVTQSPTHLIKTRGQQVTLRCSPISGHKSVSWYQQVLGQGPQFIFQYYEKEERGRGNFPDRFSARQFPNYSSELNVNALLLGDSALYLCASSPYLTGQTEAFFGQGTRLTVV.